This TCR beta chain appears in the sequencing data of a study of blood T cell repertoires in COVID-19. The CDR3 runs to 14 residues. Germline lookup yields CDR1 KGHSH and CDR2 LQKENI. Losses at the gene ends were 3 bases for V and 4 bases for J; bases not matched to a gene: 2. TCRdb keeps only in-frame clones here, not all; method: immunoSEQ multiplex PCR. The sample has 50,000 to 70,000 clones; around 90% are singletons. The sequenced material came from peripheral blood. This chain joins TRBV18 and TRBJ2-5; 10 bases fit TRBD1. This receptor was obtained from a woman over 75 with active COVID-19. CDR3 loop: CASSPDRGRETQYF. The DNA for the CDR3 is TGTGCCAGCTCACCCGACAGGGGGCGAGAGACCCAGTACTTC.